Listed below are T cell receptor beta chains from one sample, sequenced in a study of PD-L1 blockade in urothelial cancer. Repertoires were generated with immunoSEQ multiplex PCR, while TCRdb's copy carries only in-frame clones and drops some. This sample has over 30,000 clones, with approximately 80% found just once. Material: PBMCs, obtained around atezolizumab (anti-PD-L1) treatment. The receptors come from a man between 60 and 75 years old with urothelial cancer. Each CDR3 is given with its conserved first and last residue. A D gene is named only where the DNA matches it firmly.

-	TRBJ2-4	TRBV9	TGTGCCAGCAGCGTAGCTGGCAGGACGGGGGACATTCAGTACTTC	CASSVAGRTGDIQYF
-	TRBJ2-7	TRBV30	TGTGCCTGGAGTGGACTTATGTTCTTGGGCGAGCAGTACTTC	CAWSGLMFLGEQYF
-	TRBJ2-5	TRBV27	TGTGCCAGCAGTGTCGGTGAGACCCAGTACTTC	CASSVGETQYF
TRBD1	TRBJ1-5	TRBV4-1	TGCGCCAGCAGCCCGGGACAGGGGGCAGGACAGCCCCAGCATTTT	CASSPGQGAGQPQHF
-	TRBJ2-7	TRBV11-2	TGTGCCAGCACCCTTGACATGTATGGGTTCTACGAGCAGTACTTC	CASTLDMYGFYEQYF
TRBD2	TRBJ2-7	TRBV11-1	TGTGCCAGCAGCTTCTCAGCGGGAGAAGCCTACGAGCAGTACTTC	CASSFSAGEAYEQYF
-	TRBJ2-5	TRBV15	TGTGCCACCAGCAGAGCATCTAGCCTGGAGACCCAGTACTTC	CATSRASSLETQYF
TRBD1	TRBJ2-7	TRBV6-4	TGTGCCAGCAGCTTCACTCCCCGGGACAGGGACTACGAGCAGTACTTC	CASSFTPRDRDYEQYF
-	TRBJ1-1	TRBV19	TGTGCCAGTAGTATAGCCCTACAGGTCCTGAACACTGAAGCTTTCTTT	CASSIALQVLNTEAFF
-	TRBJ1-1	TRBV15	TGTGCCACCAGCAGAGTTCACGGGGACACTGAAGCTTTCTTT	CATSRVHGDTEAFF
-	TRBJ1-1	TRBV10-3	TGTGCCATCAGTAGGGGGATGAACACTGAAGCTTTCTTT	CAISRGMNTEAFF
-	TRBJ1-2	TRBV25-1	TGTGCCAGCAGTGAGGCGGATGGCTACACCTTC	CASSEADGYTF
TRBD1	TRBJ1-4	TRBV11-2	TGTGCCAGCAGCTTAGGCAGGGGGCGCGTCGAAAAGGAAAAACTGTTTTTT	CASSLGRGRVEKEKLFF
TRBD1	TRBJ2-2	TRBV29-1	TGCAGCGTAAGACAGGGAATTGGGGCCGGGGAGCTGTTTTTT	CSVRQGIGAGELFF
TRBD2	TRBJ2-1	TRBV5-6	TGTGCCAGCAGCCCAGAACTAGCGGGAGCCTACAATGAGCAGTTCTTC	CASSPELAGAYNEQFF
TRBD1	TRBJ1-1	TRBV15	TGTGCCACCAGCAGAAACACAGGGGGCAGGGCCCACACTGAAGCTTTCTTT	CATSRNTGGRAHTEAFF
TRBD1	TRBJ1-3	TRBV14	TGTGCCAGCAGCCAAGATATTCCGGGACAGCCCGTCTCTGGAAACACCATATATTTT	CASSQDIPGQPVSGNTIYF
-	TRBJ1-2	TRBV15	TGTGCCACCAGCAGAGAGGCAGGGGCAGTCAACTATGGCTACACCTTC	CATSREAGAVNYGYTF
TRBD1	TRBJ1-1	TRBV6-5	TGTGCCAGCAGTTACTCAGGGGGCTCGGGCACTGAAGCTTTCTTT	CASSYSGGSGTEAFF
-	TRBJ2-7	TRBV6-5	TGTGCCAGCAGTTACGCAGCGTCCTACGAGCAGTACTTC	CASSYAASYEQYF
-	TRBJ2-7	TRBV4-3	TGCGCCAGCAGCCAAGCTCACAGACCCTACGAGCAGTACTTC	CASSQAHRPYEQYF
TRBD2	TRBJ2-5	TRBV7-3	TGTGCCAGCAGCGAGGGGACTAGCGGGAGTCAAGAGACCCAGTACTTC	CASSEGTSGSQETQYF